This T cell receptor (beta chain) was sequenced for a study of shared clonotypes between healthy human individuals. Study-wide background: Samples came from a couple of female and a few male donors aged 18 to 49.

Recent vaccinations or acute infections were absent in the healthy HIV-negative adult donors. A deep-level run was used for the assay. Template for every sorted-subset replicate PCR totaled around 200 ng DNA, some 30,000 T cell genomes. Libraries were prepared by immunoSEQ multiplex PCR; TCRdb keeps only in-frame clonotypes and omits some of them. The table records about 1.5 million clones, 98% of them present only once. Trimming removed 2 bases from V and 6 bases from J, with 12 bases in between. The germline CDR1 and CDR2 sequences are SGHRS and YFSETQ. The CDR3 has 14 residues. The sequencing sample was made of naive CD4+ T cells sorted from blood. This sample's subset: CD45RA+ positively selected. This sequence originates from a man aged 25-45 years in good health. The chain employs TRBV5-1 and TRBJ2-1; possibly TRBD1 for D (6 bases). The CDR3 region is CASSLAHRVNEQFF. DNA for the CDR3: TGCGCCAGCAGCTTAGCTCACAGGGTCAATGAGCAGTTCTTC.